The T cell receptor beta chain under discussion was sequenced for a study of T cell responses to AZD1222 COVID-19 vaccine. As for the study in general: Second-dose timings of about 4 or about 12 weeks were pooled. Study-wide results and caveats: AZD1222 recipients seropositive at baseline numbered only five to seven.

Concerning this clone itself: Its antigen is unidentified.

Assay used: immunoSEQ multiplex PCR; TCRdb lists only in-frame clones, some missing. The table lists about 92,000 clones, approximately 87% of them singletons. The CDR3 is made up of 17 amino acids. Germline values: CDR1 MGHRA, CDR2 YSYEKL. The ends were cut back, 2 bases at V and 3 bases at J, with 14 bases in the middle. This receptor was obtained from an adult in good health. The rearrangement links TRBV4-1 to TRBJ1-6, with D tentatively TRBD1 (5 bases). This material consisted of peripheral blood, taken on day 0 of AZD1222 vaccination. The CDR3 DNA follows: TGCGCCAGCAGCCAAAAGCCAGGGTATAACTATAATTCACCCCTCCACTTT. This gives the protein CASSQKPGYNYNSPLHF.